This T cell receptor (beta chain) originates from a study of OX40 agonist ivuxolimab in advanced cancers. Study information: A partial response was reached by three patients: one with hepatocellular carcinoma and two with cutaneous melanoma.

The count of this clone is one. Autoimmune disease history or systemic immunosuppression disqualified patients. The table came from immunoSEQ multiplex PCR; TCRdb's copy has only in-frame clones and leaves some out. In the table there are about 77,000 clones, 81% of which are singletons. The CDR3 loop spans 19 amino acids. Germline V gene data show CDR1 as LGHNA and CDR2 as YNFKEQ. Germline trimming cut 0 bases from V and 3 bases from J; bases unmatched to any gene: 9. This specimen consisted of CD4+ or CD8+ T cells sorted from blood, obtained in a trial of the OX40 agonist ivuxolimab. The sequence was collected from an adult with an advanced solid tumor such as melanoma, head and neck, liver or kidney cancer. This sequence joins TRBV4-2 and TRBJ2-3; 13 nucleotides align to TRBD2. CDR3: CASSQEGTSGGARTDTQYF. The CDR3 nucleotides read TGTGCCAGCAGCCAAGAAGGCACTAGCGGGGGGGCCCGAACAGATACGCAGTATTTT.